This is a list of T cell receptor beta chains from one sample in a study of Ad26.COV2.S vaccination and SARS-CoV-2 variants. Some clones are missing from TCRdb's copy, which holds only in-frame ones; the method was immunoSEQ multiplex PCR. This sample yields about 87,000 clones, of which more than 65% are seen a single time; about 17% belongs to the top ten. The source was peripheral blood, collected after recovery from COVID-19. These TCRs come from a human donor who had recovered from COVID-19. The CDR3 runs from the conserved cysteine through the conserved F or W.

j_call v_call cdr3_length cdr3_aa
TRBJ2-1 TRBV4-1 18 CASSQDRVAATSYNEQFF
TRBJ2-7 TRBV3-1/TRBV3-2 14 CASSPGTGDYEQYF
TRBJ2-5 TRBV24-1 15 CATSEDPRERETQYF
TRBJ1-2 TRBV6-6 15 CASAERTGGYYGYTF
TRBJ2-4 TRBV5-8 16 CASSLSLLFAKNIQYF
TRBJ2-1 TRBV10-1 14 CASSIAGAYNEQFF
TRBJ1-1 TRBV5-5 14 CASSLASVSTEAFF
TRBJ2-7 TRBV7-3 17 CASSPGLAGRNGYEQYF
TRBJ1-1 TRBV7-9 14 CASSFTGPNTEAFF
TRBJ1-2 TRBV7-2 13 CASSFGQHYGYTF
TRBJ2-1 TRBV7-9 14 CASRFEREGNEQFF
TRBJ2-2 TRBV5-1 15 CASSAGQGYTGELFF
TRBJ2-3 TRBV11-2 18 CASSSTSGSTLRLNTQYF
TRBJ1-2 TRBV28 14 CASRIPLVNYGYTF
TRBJ2-3 TRBV5-1 15 CASSFTPDRTDTQYF
TRBJ2-2 TRBV5-1 16 CASSSQQGAGAGELFF
TRBJ1-1 TRBV28 13 CASSWTGNTEAFF
TRBJ2-5 TRBV7-2 14 CASSPGPAQETQYF
TRBJ1-6 TRBV7-3 19 CASSLLLGQGAVCSSPLHF
TRBJ2-2 TRBV7-3 14 CASSLTQGFGELFF
TRBJ2-1 TRBV5-1 17 CASSLDFTGTPLNEQFF
TRBJ2-7 TRBV19 15 CASSIVTGASYEQYF
TRBJ2-1 TRBV2 14 CASSEQGLNNEQFF
TRBJ2-7 TRBV6-2/TRBV6-3 14 CASSPPGLLHEQYF
TRBJ1-2 TRBV2 13 CAHRQSPDYGYTF
TRBJ1-1 TRBV2 15 CASSNGGVRHTEAFF
TRBJ1-5 TRBV5-4 18 CASSLRHIKQGKHQPQHF
TRBJ2-3 TRBV7-9 14 CASSLASGVWSQYF
TRBJ1-4 TRBV6-5 15 CASNRGTAFNEKLFF
TRBJ2-6 TRBV7-3 15 CASSSQGAGANVLTF
TRBJ2-5 TRBV11-2 12 CASSLGWETQYF
TRBJ2-3 TRBV13 16 CATPATSGRARDTQYF
TRBJ2-7 TRBV5-1 13 CASSFDRINEQYF
TRBJ1-1 TRBV29-1 12 CSVERYNTEAFF
TRBJ2-3 TRBV2 14 CASSEERTIHTQYF
TRBJ2-7 TRBV27 16 CASSLAASGLPYEQYF
TRBJ2-3 TRBV11-3 13 CASSLRRGDTQYF
TRBJ2-3 TRBV5-1 16 CVSSLDRDRGIDTQYF
TRBJ2-4 TRBV12-3/TRBV12-4 13 CASSRSGLNIQYF
TRBJ2-1 TRBV7-3 15 CASSSQTVPPNEQFF
TRBJ2-4 TRBV14 15 CASSRTGTDKNIQYF
TRBJ2-7 TRBV11-3 13 CASSFRRGSEQYF
TRBJ2-3 TRBV18 14 CASSPSGLTDTQYF
TRBJ1-4 TRBV4-1 16 CASSPENRRVYEKLFF
TRBJ2-2 TRBV27 16 CASSHIAGVNTGELFF
TRBJ2-7 TRBV28 13 CASTGLLSYEQYF
TRBJ2-3 TRBV27 15 CASSFMDYYTDTQYF
TRBJ2-1 TRBV23-1 14 CASSLAGQYNEQFF
TRBJ2-2 TRBV11-3 15 CASSPREATTGELFF
TRBJ2-5 TRBV18 15 CASSPMGLGIETQYF
TRBJ2-1 TRBV7-2 16 CASSLGGTSPANEQFF
TRBJ2-6 TRBV3-1/TRBV3-2 14 CASMQGAGANVLTF